These 9 T cell receptor beta chains were sequenced from one sample in a study of cytomegalovirus exposure and HLA in healthy donors. 60 Vbeta and 13 Jbeta primers were used in PCR. Here immunoSEQ multiplex PCR was the method, and the copy in TCRdb shows in-frame clones only, minus some. The sample includes about 160,000 clones, about 81% of them seen just once. Sequenced: PBMCs. All receptors come from a girl aged 2-10 years in good health and CMV-seropositive.

The chain is built from TRBV5-1 and TRBJ1-1, with D tentatively TRBD1 (5 bases). The V gene lost 1 base and the J gene lost 1 base, with 11 bases spanning the gap. In germline, CDR1 is SGHRS, CDR2 YFSETQ. The CDR3 runs 15 residues. CDR3 protein: CASSLLSTGNTEAFF. As DNA, the CDR3 is TGCGCCAGCAGCTTGTTGTCAACAGGGAACACTGAAGCTTTCTTT.

V gene TRBV11-2 combines with J gene TRBJ2-3, with TRBD1 matching 10 bases. The V gene's germline CDR1 is SGHAT and CDR2 FQNNGV. V lost 3 bases, J lost 5 bases, and 8 bases stayed unmatched. The CDR3 runs 16 residues. As DNA, the CDR3 is TGTGCCAGCAGCTTGCCCGACAGGGGGCAAGGAGATACGCAGTATTTT. This codes for CASSLPDRGQGDTQYF.

The rearrangement joins TRBV7-2 to TRBJ2-3; 9 nucleotides line up with TRBD2. The CDR3 is made up of 15 amino acids. The ends lost 5 bases at V and 5 bases at J; junction bases unmatched: 8. Germline assignment: CDR1 SGHTA and CDR2 FQGNSA. CDR3 sequence reads: CASSGGAGGRDTQYF. CDR3 nucleotides: TGTGCCAGCAGCGGAGGGGCGGGGGGGAGAGATACGCAGTATTTT.

There are a few counts of this clone. The V call is TRBV5-1, the J call TRBJ2-5; 9 bases map to TRBD1. The CDR3 totals 14 residues. Per the germline V gene, CDR1 is SGHRS and CDR2 is YFSETQ. V shed 4 bases and J 5 bases; nucleotides not matched to a gene: 6. The CDR3 DNA follows: TGCGCCAGCAGCCGGACAGGGGTTGGCGAGACCCAGTACTTC. Residues: CASSRTGVGETQYF.

The genes are TRBV5-4 and TRBJ1-2; tentatively, D is TRBD1 (5 bases). Germline CDR1 and CDR2: SGHNT and YYREEE (reference sequence). V lost 2 bases and J 4 bases, leaving 12 bases between the germline ends. The CDR3 is 14 residues long. CDR3 residues: CASSFKGEVYGYTF. The CDR3 nucleotides read TGTGCCAGCAGCTTTAAAGGGGAGGTCTATGGCTACACCTTC.

The sample holds a few counts of this clone. The chain carries TRBV7-9 and TRBJ2-5, with D perhaps matching TRBD1 (6 bases). Looked up from germline, CDR1 is SEHNR and CDR2 is FQNEAQ (reference sequence). The CDR3 sequence is 17 residues long. V dropped 4 bases and J dropped 5 bases, with 23 bases sitting between them. CDR3 sequence reads: CASSYLGDKYLQETQYF. Here the CDR3 DNA reads TGTGCCAGCAGCTACCTTGGGGACAAATACCTCCAGGAGACCCAGTACTTC.

The chain uses TRBV19 and TRBJ2-7; the match to TRBD1 covers 10 bases. CDR3 size: 13 residues. Germline V CDR1 and CDR2: LNHDA, SQIVND (reference sequence). The V gene end was trimmed by 5 bases and the J gene end by 5 bases; junction bases not matched to a gene: 3. The CDR3 bases are TGTGCCAGTAGTGTGGGACAGGGGAACGAGCAGTACTTC. It is translated as CASSVGQGNEQYF.

The genes are TRBV7-9 and TRBJ1-1; D possibly corresponds to TRBD1 (5 bases). CDR3 length equals 15 residues. Trimming pared 1 base from V and 0 bases from J, leaving 9 bases between. Germline assignment: CDR1 SEHNR and CDR2 FQNEAQ (reference sequence). CDR3 sequence: CASSLGGGMNTEAFF. DNA of the CDR3: TGTGCCAGCAGCTTAGGTGGGGGGATGAACACTGAAGCTTTCTTT.

The genes are TRBV11-1 and TRBJ2-7; 14 bases align to TRBD2. CDR3 size: 15 residues. The germline V gene has CDR1 SGHAT and CDR2 FQDESV (reference sequence). Germline trimming cut 1 base from V and 6 bases from J; bases unmatched to any gene: 2. This CDR3 is CASSLGGLAGGEQYF. CDR3 coding DNA: TGTGCCAGCAGCTTAGGAGGACTAGCGGGAGGCGAGCAGTACTTC.